These 27 T cell receptor beta chains originate from one sample sequenced in a study of T cells in Graves' hyperthyroidism and ophthalmopathy. TCR beta CDR3 regions were amplified from RNA transcripts. An initial round of RT-PCR targeting the TCR CDR3 relied on the HTBI primer set. TCRdb re-called the multiplex PCR reads with MiXCR, one entry per CDR3 protein. The repertoire holds fewer than 350,000 distinct CDR3 sequences, with roughly 19% as singletons. The material sequenced was blood. These receptors originate from a man aged 45-65 years with Graves' ophthalmopathy.

This clonotype has more than one count but fewer than ten. This sequence joins TRBV5-6 and TRBJ1-6; D ambiguous. Deletions cut 0 bases from V and 5 bases from J, with 9 bases between. The CDR3 totals 15 residues. Germline V gene lookup returns CDR1 SGHDT and CDR2 YYEEEE. The CDR3 sequence is CASSLAGYNNSPLHF. For the CDR3, the DNA is TGTGCCAGCAGCTTGGCTGGGTACAATAATTCACCCCTCCACTTT. The full variable domain, with the rest looked up from reference TRBV5-6 and TRBJ1-6, is DAGVTQSPTHLIKTRGQQVTLRCSPKSGHDTVSWYQQALGQGPQFIFQYYEEEERQRGNFPDRFSGHQFPNYSSELNVNALLLGDSALYLCASSLAGYNNSPLHFGNGTRLTVT.

There are many counts of this clonotype. The chain is built from TRBV2 and TRBJ2-7; possible D gene TRBD1, 6 bases. This CDR3 is built from 13 residues. V was trimmed by 8 bases and J by 5 bases, leaving 16 bases between them. Germline assignment: CDR1 SNHLY and CDR2 FYNNEI. The CDR3 region has the DNA TGTGCCAGCGTAGTGACCCGGACAGACGAGCAGTACTTC. Protein product: CASVVTRTDEQYF.

This clonotype was picked up a small number of times. The rearrangement uses TRBV5-1 and TRBJ2-1; 8 nucleotides agree with TRBD2. The junction had 8 bases not matched to a gene; V was cut back by 3 bases and J by 9 bases. This CDR3 has 14 amino acids. Germline V gene lookup returns CDR1 SGHRS and CDR2 YFSETQ. In DNA, the CDR3 is TGCGCCAGCAGCTATGGCGGGAGGTGGGGTGAGCAGTTCTTC. Translated: CASSYGGRWGEQFF. The full variable domain, in which reference TRBV5-1 and TRBJ2-1 provide the parts outside the CDR3, is KAGVTQTPRYLIKTRGQQVTLSCSPISGHRSVSWYQQTPGQGLQFLFEYFSETQRNKGNFPGRFSGRQFSNSRSEMNVSTLELGDSALYLCASSYGGRWGEQFFGPGTRLTVL.

This clonotype was counted between two and nine times. J is TRBJ2-5 and V is TRBV3-1; TRBD2 aligns across 10 bases. Trimming cost V 0 bases and J 4 bases; bases outside gene matches: 2. The CDR3 is made up of 15 amino acids. Germline V gene lookup returns CDR1 LGHDT and CDR2 YNNKEL (reference sequence). The CDR3 region is CASSQDRLAGETQYF. CDR3 in DNA: TGTGCCAGCAGCCAAGATCGACTAGCGGGAGAGACCCAGTACTTC.

This clonotype was seen repeatedly, ten times or more. This sequence joins TRBV2 and TRBJ1-1; 7 bases are shared with TRBD1. The germline gives CDR1 SNHLY, CDR2 FYNNEI. V lost 6 bases, J lost 5 bases, and 9 bases stayed unmatched. The CDR3 has 14 residues. CDR3 DNA: TGTGCCAGCAGACACCAGGGGGGTGGGACTGAAGCTTTCTTT. Amino acids: CASRHQGGGTEAFF.

This sequence joins TRBV27 and TRBJ1-2; D uncertain. In germline, CDR1 is MNHEY, CDR2 SMNVEV (reference sequence). This CDR3 has 13 amino acids. Trimming cost V 0 bases and J 3 bases, with 5 bases left between them. In DNA, the CDR3 is TGTGCCAGCAGTTTATCTCTGTACTATGGCTACACCTTC. Amino acids: CASSLSLYYGYTF.

The chain joins TRBV7-9 to TRBJ2-4, with a weak D call TRBD1 (6 bases). V shed 3 bases and J shed 5 bases, with 11 bases lying between them. CDR1 is SEHNR, CDR2 FQNEAQ, per germline (reference sequence). This CDR3 is 14 amino acids long. The CDR3 sequence is CASSFTGTENIQYF. CDR3 in DNA: TGTGCCAGCAGCTTTACAGGGACCGAAAACATTCAGTACTTC.

This clonotype was seen only once. One junction end does not reproduce the germline sequence, and a read error may be involved. This chain joins TRBV29-1 and TRBJ2-5; 10 bases align to TRBD1. The CDR3 loop spans 14 amino acids. CDR1 is SQVTM and CDR2 is ANQGSEA in the germline V gene. The DNA for the CDR3 is TGCAGCGCTGAACCGGGACAGGGGCAAGAGACCCAGTACTTC. It translates to CSAEPGQGQETQYF.

This chain links TRBV5-6 with TRBJ2-7; D gene unclear. The CDR3 covers 15 residues. V dropped 5 bases and J dropped 2 bases, with 17 bases sitting between them. Germline values: CDR1 SGHDT, CDR2 YYEEEE. Here the CDR3 DNA reads TGTGCCAGCAGTCGGGCCGGGTTGAGGACCTACGAGCAGTACTTC. It translates to CASSRAGLRTYEQYF.

This clonotype occurred many times. The chain employs TRBV11-3 and TRBJ2-7; D not resolved. The CDR3 extends over 12 amino acids. Germline V gene data show CDR1 as SGHNT and CDR2 as YENEEA. V lost 7 bases, J lost 6 bases, and 13 bases lay in between. This CDR3 reads CASKIRAAEQYF. The CDR3 DNA sequence: TGTGCCAGCAAGATACGTGCGGCCGAGCAGTACTTC.

This clonotype has ten or more counts. This sequence joins TRBV3-1 and TRBJ1-1; TRBD1 is a possible D gene (5 bases). Germline V gene lookup returns CDR1 LGHDT and CDR2 YNNKEL (reference sequence). With 1 base removed from V and 5 bases from J, the gap between germline ends came to 14 bases. The CDR3 runs 15 residues. The CDR3 DNA sequence: TGTGCCAGCAGCCAAGGTCGTGGGGCGCGGACTGAAGCTTTCTTT. Residues: CASSQGRGARTEAFF.

In its sample, this clonotype was seen many times. The rearrangement links TRBV9 to TRBJ1-2, with a tentative D call TRBD1 (5 bases). In germline, CDR1 is SGDLS, CDR2 YYNGEE. The CDR3 extends over 13 amino acids. V gave up 4 bases and J gave up 2 bases, with 9 bases separating them. CDR3 in amino acids: CASSPGFNYGYTF. CDR3 nucleotide sequence: TGTGCCAGCAGCCCAGGGTTCAACTATGGCTACACCTTC.

In its sample, this clonotype was seen many times. This rearrangement joins TRBV12-3 or TRBV12-4 to TRBJ2-2, with D perhaps TRBD1 or TRBD2 (6 bases each). There are 15 residues in the CDR3. The V end was cut by 6 bases, the J end by 4 bases, with 15 bases between. The CDR3 coding sequence is TGTGCCAGCAGCGGGACCGGGGGCGGCACCGGGGAGCTGTTTTTT. Its protein product is CASSGTGGGTGELFF.

This chain connects TRBV11-2 to TRBJ1-2; D is undetermined. The germline gives CDR1 SGHAT, CDR2 FQNNGV. Trimming left V 3 bases short and J 8 bases short, with 10 bases between. This CDR3 has 12 residues. The DNA of the CDR3 is TGTGCCAGCAGCTTTCGGACGGGAGGCTACACCTTC. Translation: CASSFRTGGYTF.

This clonotype was observed a single time. The V gene is TRBV7-2, the J gene TRBJ2-5; D is possibly TRBD1 (6 bases). This CDR3 is 14 amino acids long. Per the germline V gene, CDR1 is SGHTA and CDR2 is FQGNSA. V lost 4 bases and J 5 bases, leaving 14 bases between the germline ends. The CDR3 nucleotides are TGTGCCAGCAGCTCTCAGGGGAGTAGGGAGACCCAGTACTTC. Its protein is CASSSQGSRETQYF.

In its sample, this clonotype was seen many times. This chain links TRBV18 with TRBJ1-1; tentative D call: TRBD1 (5 bases). The CDR3 totals 14 residues. Trimming left V 3 bases short and J 0 bases short, with 8 bases between. Germline CDR1 KGHSH, CDR2 LQKENI. The CDR3 sequence: CASSPDIMNTEAFF. As DNA, the CDR3 is TGTGCCAGCTCACCGGACATCATGAACACTGAAGCTTTCTTT.

About this clonotype itself: A much larger clone lies a single base off, so this may be a read error. This sequence joins TRBV5-1 and TRBJ1-1; 9 bases fit TRBD1. V shed 0 bases, J shed 5 bases, and the junction held 14 bases outside the gene matches. Germline values: CDR1 SGHRS, CDR2 YFSETQ. The CDR3 has 18 residues. The CDR3 spells CASSLAEGQGLGRTEAFF. Here the CDR3 DNA reads TGCGCCAGCAGCTTGGCTGAAGGACAGGGGCTCGGCCGGACTGAAGCTTTCTTT.

In this sample, this clonotype turned up many times. J is TRBJ1-1 and V is TRBV28, with a weak D call TRBD1 (6 bases). Looked up from germline, CDR1 is MDHEN and CDR2 is SYDVKM. Between the trimmed V and J ends, which lost 6 bases and 1 base, there was a span of 15 bases. This CDR3 spans 15 amino acids. The CDR3 protein is CASRTGLFPNTEAFF. The CDR3 bases are TGTGCCAGCAGGACAGGACTCTTTCCGAACACTGAAGCTTTCTTT. Full variable domain (rest looked up from reference TRBV28 and TRBJ1-1): DVKVTQSSRYLVKRTGEKVFLECVQDMDHENMFWYRQDPGLGLRLIYFSYDVKMKEKGDIPEGYSVSREKKERFSLILESASTNQTSMYLCASRTGLFPNTEAFFGQGTRLTVV.

This clonotype was observed a single time. At one of its ends the junction is not consistent with the germline gene, which may arise from a read error. V and J are TRBV6-1 and TRBJ1-5; 10 nucleotides agree with TRBD1. This CDR3 is built from 17 residues. CDR1 and CDR2 (germline): MNHNS, SASEGT. CDR3 bases: TGTACCAGCAGTGCACGAACCCGGACAGGGGGGAATCAGCCCCAGCATTTT. Residues: CTSSARTRTGGNQPQHF.

This clonotype came up many times. The chain is built from TRBV11-2 and TRBJ2-5; maybe TRBD2 (6 bases). This CDR3 is 15 amino acids long. The V gene's germline CDR1 is SGHAT and CDR2 FQNNGV. V gave up 4 bases and J gave up 1 base, with 13 bases separating them. CDR3 in amino acids: CASSSKGLAQETQYF. The CDR3 DNA reads TGTGCCAGCAGCTCCAAGGGACTCGCCCAAGAGACCCAGTACTTC.

This chain links TRBV12-5 with TRBJ2-1; 9 nucleotides line up with TRBD2. The CDR3 contains 16 residues. V lost 5 bases to trimming and J lost 2 bases; unmatched junction nucleotides: 7. Per the germline V gene, CDR1 is LGHNT and CDR2 is FRNRAP. In DNA, the CDR3 is TGTGCTAGTGGTGCGGGCGGGAGGGCCCCCTACAATGAGCAGTTCTTC. Translated: CASGAGGRAPYNEQFF. The full variable domain, its missing parts supplied by reference TRBV12-5 and TRBJ2-1, is DARVTQTPRHKVTEMGQEVTMRCQPILGHNTVFWYRQTMMQGLELLAYFRNRAPLDDSGMPKDRFSAEMPDATLATLKIQPSEPRDSAVYFCASGAGGRAPYNEQFFGPGTRLTVL.

This clonotype was found a few times. The V gene is TRBV6-6, the J gene TRBJ1-1; D unclear. The CDR3 is 13 residues long. The V gene's germline CDR1 is MNHNY and CDR2 SVGAGI (reference sequence). The germline V and J ends were trimmed by 2 bases and 5 bases, with 9 bases remaining between them. The CDR3 reads CASSYPDRTEAFF. For the CDR3, the DNA is TGTGCCAGCAGTTACCCGGACCGGACTGAAGCTTTCTTT.

This clonotype has ten or more counts. The rearrangement joins TRBV2 to TRBJ2-7; 8 positions match TRBD1. J gave up 1 base and V 6 bases, and 8 bases lay outside the gene matches. The CDR3 contains 15 residues. CDR1 and CDR2 (germline): SNHLY, FYNNEI. The CDR3 region has the DNA TGTGCCAGCAGAGACGCCGGGACAGGTTCCTACGAGCAGTACTTC. It specifies CASRDAGTGSYEQYF. The entire variable domain, with the rest obtained from reference TRBV2 and TRBJ2-7, is as follows: EPEVTQTPSHQVTQMGQEVILRCVPISNHLYFYWYRQILGQKVEFLVSFYNNEISEKSEIFDDQFSVERPDGSNFTLKIRSTKLEDSAMYFCASRDAGTGSYEQYFGPGTRLTVT.

This chain joins TRBV24-1 and TRBJ1-5; D call uncertain. The CDR3 covers 14 residues. Germline assignment: CDR1 KGHDR and CDR2 SFDVKD. With 3 bases removed from V and 0 bases from J, the gap between germline ends came to 5 bases. CDR3 DNA: TGTGCCACCAGTGATGTTAATAGCAATCAGCCCCAGCATTTT. This sequence encodes CATSDVNSNQPQHF.

This clonotype came up many times. The CDR3 coding sequence is TGTGCCAGCTCACCTCCGTCCCGCCCAGGTGAGCAGTACTTC. As protein: CASSPPSRPGEQYF. The rearrangement joins TRBV18 to TRBJ2-7; D remains ambiguous. The germline CDR1 and CDR2 sequences are KGHSH and LQKENI. The CDR3 runs 14 residues. Trimming took 3 bases from V and 7 from J, leaving 16 bases between them.

This clonotype came up many times. The chain links TRBV13 to TRBJ2-7; 8 nucleotides align to TRBD1. The V gene's germline CDR1 is PRHDT and CDR2 FYEKMQ (reference sequence). Trimming cost V 5 bases and J 8 bases; bases outside gene matches: 5. CDR3 size: 12 residues. The CDR3 bases are TGTGCCAGCAGCGAAGACAGGGGAAAGCAGTACTTC. The encoded protein is CASSEDRGKQYF.

The gene calls are TRBV6-4 and TRBJ1-6, with 8 bases aligning to TRBD1. Trimming cost V 3 bases and J 9 bases; bases outside gene matches: 4. The germline gives CDR1 MRHNA, CDR2 SNTAGT. CDR3 size: 14 residues. The CDR3, as DNA: TGTGCCAGCAGTGAACAGGGGGGACTTTCACCCCTCCACTTT. Its translation: CASSEQGGLSPLHF.